This is a list of T cell receptor beta chains from one sample in a study of shared clonotypes between healthy human individuals. Clones were read by immunoSEQ multiplex PCR, and TCRdb kept only the in-frame ones, dropping some. The sample holds about 2 million clones, 90% to 95% seen once. What was sequenced was naive CD4+ T cells sorted from blood. These receptors all come from a man younger than 30 in good health. Both conserved end residues are part of each CDR3. The order of the fields is V gene, J gene, CDR3 protein.

TRBV28	TRBJ2-1	CASSPQGTTYNEQFF
TRBV6-5	TRBJ2-2	CASSRTGNTGELFF
TRBV5-1	TRBJ2-7	CASSSAGGSYEQYF
TRBV7-9	TRBJ1-1	CASSLQGGNTEAFF
TRBV9	TRBJ1-1	CASSVGGALDTEAFF
TRBV5-1	TRBJ2-1	CASSSSGSSYNEQFF
TRBV6-5	TRBJ1-2	CASKTGDHYGYTF
TRBV28	TRBJ1-2	CATRPGQYGYTF
TRBV30	TRBJ2-1	CAWLAGVGYNEQFF
TRBV19	TRBJ1-2	CASTIPGINLGYTF
TRBV7-2	TRBJ2-1	CASSPFSATRPNNEQFF
TRBV6-1	TRBJ1-5	CASSTKGGQPQHF
TRBV7-2	TRBJ2-3	CASSLEPGLSTDTQYF
TRBV25-1	TRBJ2-7	CASSELGRGNSYEQYF
TRBV5-1	TRBJ1-3	CASSLGRLSGNTIYF
TRBV20-1	TRBJ2-3	CSASLANAQYF
TRBV10-3	TRBJ2-1	CAISETSGRADEQFF
TRBV5-1	TRBJ1-2	CASSLGPHTNYGYTF
TRBV6-5	TRBJ2-7	CASSYSRQGLGEQYF
TRBV5-4	TRBJ1-2	CASSHPRGPNYGYTF
TRBV28	TRBJ2-7	CASGTGPPYEQYF
TRBV28	TRBJ2-1	CAHRLAGKSYNEQFF